This T cell receptor (beta chain) was captured by sequencing in a study of blood T cell repertoires in COVID-19 (TCRdb year 2020). Notes on the research overall: The collaborator samples originated in the United States, Italy and Spain and spanned the acute and convalescent phases of COVID-19. The prospective study material was composed of cDNA or gDNA derived from T cells, B-cell-depleted T cells, or PBMCs. The dataset comprised deeply sampled blood TCRbeta repertoires from subjects exposed to, actively infected with, or recovered from COVID-19. The repertoires were released in a freely available public database intended as a resource for research on the immune response to SARS-CoV-2. Samples were obtained from the ongoing ImmuneRACE study (first 160 participants) and from 1,000 to 1,500 subjects provided by 6 global collaborators. The sample metadata nearly always contained a de-identified subject ID, COVID-19 status, age in years and sex. Where HLA class I and class II types were available, the types were taken from metadata supplied by the sample provider, not from assay-based typing.

The immunoSEQ Assay, a bias-controlled multiplex PCR, was used to amplify TCRbeta CDR3 regions from genomic DNA. Turning to the authors' computational methods: The number of nucleated cells in each sample was estimated from the amplification of reference gene primers within the assay. Sequence reads were collapsed and filtered to measure the absolute abundance of every unique TCRbeta CDR3 rearrangement. For each sample, productive Simpson clonality was calculated by taking the square root of Simpson's diversity index across productive rearrangements. TCRdb carries this immuneACCESS record with in-frame sequences only. Its versions omit some clonotypes, under half of them owing to an unresolved V gene in the studies checked, with the rest unexplained. V, J and clone size derive from that table, while D and trimming were established from the DNA sequence. In this sample the table shows 90,000 to 120,000 clones, approximately 91% of which occur a single time. The ten most abundant clones make up 4.5% to 6% of the sample.

A remark on this clone: What this receptor recognizes is not known. It has no much larger one-base neighbor in the sample; base qualities were not kept.

Between the V and J ends, shortened by 11 bases and 3 bases respectively, the junction contains 13 bases. CDR3 length: 12 amino acids, cysteine to phenylalanine. Only the CDR3 portion is preserved as DNA: 36 bases, with reading frame beginning at the first base. CDR1 and CDR2, per the germline V gene, are ENHRY and SYGVKD. Findings and caveats that apply to the study as a whole: The quantity of clinical and demographic metadata differed by source and by participant and was supplied without curation.

The collaborating institutions used their own protocols to collect whole blood in K2EDTA tubes. For TCRbeta analysis, collaborators shipped samples as frozen whole blood, isolated PBMCs, or DNA extracted from either of those sample types. The TCR comes from a human donor in a cohort sampled during active COVID-19. The sequence links TRBV10-3 to TRBJ2-5; TRBD1 is perhaps the D gene, given 6 matching bases. The sample comprised peripheral blood. The CDR3 region has the sequence CAAAGEEETQYF. The bases read TGTGCCGCAGCAGGGGAAGAAGAGACCCAGTACTTC.